This T cell receptor beta chain is drawn from a study of regulatory T cells in long-lasting Graves disease (dated by TCRdb to 2020 to 2022). With regard to the full study: In the newly diagnosed Graves' disease group, patients had been taking antithyroid drugs for less than 3 months. This study used TCR sequencing and RNA sequencing of peripheral blood to compare persistent Graves' disease patients against newly diagnosed Graves' disease patients. The study was registered as a clinical trial and conducted in China. TCR sequencing covered some 13 persistent and some 20 newly diagnosed Graves' disease patients, some 35 samples in total. Summary of the overall study and its limitations: Only the TCR beta chain was sequenced and analyzed. Persistent disease showed preferential use of TRBV28, TRBJ1-2 and TRBJ2-5, whereas newly diagnosed disease favored TRBV20-1 and TRBJ2-1. More public clonotypes were shared among persistent patients (under 3,000) than among newly diagnosed patients (more than 900). Only peripheral blood was studied, because thyroid tissue, the primary lesion, was inaccessible. The small sample size was acknowledged by the authors as a limitation that may reduce accuracy. Persistent Graves' disease patients showed lower TCR Shannon entropy and fewer highly expanded clones than newly diagnosed patients, suggesting clonal expansion.

This clonotype was recorded a few times. The antigen it binds to is not known. No clone much larger than this one lies a single base away; base qualities are absent. Libraries came from multiplex PCR. The reads were generated on an Illumina HiSeq 4000. To build TCR beta libraries, CDR3 regions were amplified by Arm-PCR using iRepertoire HTBI primers. Gel purification was performed on PCR products prior to sequencing. The authors' analysis ran thus. Across samples, roughly 60 TRBV and 13 to 15 TRBJ segments were identified and used for gene usage analysis of CDR3 amino acid clonotypes. COPE and FqMerger were used to merge filtered high-quality paired reads into contigs. BLAST was used to align contigs to the IMGT TRBV, TRBD and TRBJ reference genes, and CDR3 was defined following IMGT. Clonotypes above 0.1% frequency were classified as highly expanded clones. Shannon entropy served as the measure of repertoire diversity, while the Gini coefficient captured V-J evenness. A clonotype found in more than one individual was treated as public. TCRdb reprocessing: public reads trimmed at Q25 with fastp, clones called with MiXCR, in-frame beta chains kept. Identical CDR3 protein sequences are pooled into one entry, listed with their most common genes and DNA. The V and J calls, along with clone size, are taken from TCRdb and not from the paper's own processing. The sample records hundreds of thousands of distinct CDR3 sequences, about 16% of which are singletons. Approximately 25% of the sample lies in the top ten.

Reading from cysteine to phenylalanine, the CDR3 counts 15 amino acids. The CDR3 DNA has 45 bases and is translated from base 1. V loses 0 bases, J loses 1 base, and the germline ends lie 10 bases apart. Looking up the germline V gene (reference sequence) yields CDR1 SGHNT and CDR2 YYREEE. The meaning of the sample's time point label: newly diagnosed GD, antithyroid drugs for less than 3 months. For both TCR sequencing and RNA sequencing, RNA was extracted from PBMCs in TRIzol. Graves' disease was diagnosed according to American Thyroid Association guidelines. Patients were recruited from an endocrinology department in Xi'an, China. Each patient gave around 9.2 milliliters of peripheral blood, collected in an EDTA anticoagulant tube. Ficoll Paque Plus density gradient separation was used to isolate PBMCs, and no additional T cell sorting was done. RNA quality was checked with an Agilent 2100 Bioanalyzer and agarose gel, and concentration with a NanoDrop 2000.

These data also formed part of another study, on T cells in Graves' hyperthyroidism and ophthalmopathy. From that second study: Stable Graves' hyperthyroidism was defined as the absence of progression to ophthalmopathy over 18 months of follow-up. Hyperthyroidism patients were newly diagnosed, with disease duration under 2 months, and aged 18 to 65 years. The study excluded patients with uncontrolled infections, other autoimmune diseases, pregnancy or lactation. Clinical symptoms, serum thyroxine and TRAb, thyroid ultrasound, and orbital computed tomography formed the basis for the diagnoses. A first-round RT-PCR of the TCR CDR3 used the HTBI primer set with the Qiagen OneStep RT-PCR kit. Most expanded thyroid clonotypes (frequency above 0.001) were also detected in blood, a finding suggesting that blood repertoires may reflect thyroid immune responses. A model built on a 13 V-J signature distinguished ophthalmopathy from stable hyperthyroidism, reaching roughly 88% sensitivity and around 82% specificity in cross-validation and 80%/75% in testing. In validation, the model predicted progression to ophthalmopathy with 60% to 71% sensitivity and around 72% specificity, a median of 6.5 months before onset. To identify TCR V-J signatures that set the groups apart, the researchers used a discovery cohort of roughly 100 patients, made up of some 41 with Graves' ophthalmopathy and around 58 with stable Graves' hyperthyroidism. Prospective prediction of ophthalmopathy was tested in an independent validation cohort of 18 to 20 hyperthyroidism patients and 17 patients who later progressed to ophthalmopathy. The approximately 98 discovery patients were randomly divided into training and test sets at a 7:3 ratio. The study also compared thyroid tissue and blood T-cell repertoires from roughly 6 Graves' hyperthyroidism patients. Once sampling was done, hyperthyroidism patients were given methimazole at a starting dose of 30 mg daily, whereas ophthalmopathy patients were given high-dose intravenous methylprednisolone. Libraries were constructed in a second round of multiplex PCR, after which size selection and purification were carried out. Sequencing of the libraries was done on an Illumina HiSeq2000 using paired-end 100 bp reads. SOAPnuke was used to process the raw data, with reads discarded if the reads contained adapters or uncalled bases, had a mean Phred below 15, or lacked an exact constant-primer or identifier match. High-quality paired reads were merged with COPE v1.2.5, and unique nucleotide sequences were defined as clonotypes. MiTCR v1.1 was used to align the clonotypes against IMGT TRBV, TRBD and TRBJ reference segments. Analysis was restricted to V-J combinations with a frequency above 0.0001, which covered about 99% of repertoires. A TCS score was defined as the ratio between F50 (clonal expansion) and ExV (chaos), using BLOSUM62-based TCRdist between CDR3 peptides within each V-J. Welch's t-statistics and random forest reduced approximately 520 V-J features to about 13, which were used in a naive Bayes classifier (R e1071). Sample size was not statistically predetermined, and blinding of investigators to group allocation was not performed. The paper describes TCR Vbeta CDR3 sequencing of 130 to 150 peripheral blood samples, made up of 43 ophthalmopathy patients, around 78 hyperthyroidism patients and roughly 17 progressor patients.

The TCR sequence derives from a woman aged 35-65 years with Graves disease. Donor details come from another sample of the same person, matched by shared clones. The material sequenced was peripheral blood mononuclear cells (PBMCs), taken at new diagnosis, from a patient treated with antithyroid drugs. The chain couples TRBV5-4 to TRBJ1-1; a tentative D call is TRBD1 (5 bases match). Here the CDR3 is given as CASSLENRGNTEAFF. The DNA is as follows: TGTGCCAGCAGCTTGGAAAATAGGGGGAACACTGAAGCTTTCTTT.